This T cell receptor beta chain was identified in a study of blood T cell repertoires in COVID-19. The wider study: In each case, the material was cDNA or gDNA derived from T cells, B-cell-depleted T cells, or PBMCs.

The CDR3 has 13 amino acids. V dropped 6 bases and J dropped 8; count of bases not matched to a gene: 8. From germline, CDR1 is MNHEY and CDR2 SVGAGI. Recovered Cohort 3 donors showed two negative PCRs, clearance, or symptom resolution. Sequencing was performed with immunoSEQ multiplex PCR; in TCRdb, only in-frame clones are kept and a portion is missing. In the table there are 390,000 or so clones, about 87% of which are singletons. The V call is TRBV6-5, the J call TRBJ1-2, with 8 bases lining up with TRBD1. The source of this sequence is a woman aged 45-65 years who had recovered from COVID-19. The sample consisted of PBMCs or T cells enriched from blood (not recorded which). CDR3 nucleotides: TGTGCCAGCAGCCTCGGACAGGGAGGAGGCTACACCTTC. Encoded protein: CASSLGQGGGYTF.